This TCR beta chain was identified in a study of radiation and T cells in renal cell carcinoma. The CDR3 totals 15 residues. The trim removed 1 base at V and 3 bases at J, leaving 6 bases unmatched. Germline loops: CDR1 SGHDT, CDR2 YYEEEE. The repertoire was sequenced with immunoSEQ multiplex PCR; TCRdb's copy has only in-frame clones and lacks some. The repertoire includes just over 15,000 clones, over 60% of them detected once, and roughly 27% sits in the top ten. Noted treatment: 15 Gy SBRT to primary tumor, nephrectomy 4 weeks later. Nephrectomy followed 15 Gy stereotactic body radiation by 4 weeks.

The sequenced sample was tumor tissue, obtained from a patient whose treatment included radiotherapy and nephrectomy. This receptor was identified in a woman between 65 and 79 years old with renal cell carcinoma. J is TRBJ2-7 and V is TRBV5-6, with 8 bases fitting TRBD2. CDR3 residues: CASSLSGLAGYEQYF. The DNA for the CDR3 is TGTGCCAGCAGCTTGTCTGGGCTAGCGGGCTACGAGCAGTACTTC.